A selection of T cell receptor beta chains follows, all from one sample in a study of T cells expressing NK-cell markers. TCRdb reprocessed the 5' RACE reads, keeping one entry per CDR3 protein, no DNA. Seen in this sample are about 390,000 distinct CDR3 sequences; the ten most common clones hold about 10%. The specimen sequenced was blood T cells: a sorted CD56 or NKG2C T cell subset, CD4+ or CD8+ T cells, or bulk PBMC T cells (not recorded which). These TCRs come from a woman between 45 and 65 years old in good health. Both conserved end residues are part of each CDR3.

j_call v_call cdr3_aa
TRBJ1-1 TRBV5-1 CASSSLQGVGTEAFF
TRBJ2-1 TRBV5-1 CASSPGLEDEQFF
TRBJ1-2 TRBV10-3 CAISQGFRDGYTF
TRBJ2-7 TRBV5-1 CASSSYRASTSYEQYF
TRBJ2-1 TRBV5-1 CASSLWLAPGNEQFF
TRBJ2-1 TRBV20-1 CSAKTDSGTSGKVEQFF
TRBJ1-2 TRBV11-2 CASSAGADGYGYTF
TRBJ2-3 TRBV6-5 CASRESPDTQYF
TRBJ2-3 TRBV5-1 CASSLEGDLSSTDTQYF
TRBJ2-5 TRBV27 CASSLLPGQGIETQYF
TRBJ1-3 TRBV20-1 CSARIGPGSGNTIYF
TRBJ2-1 TRBV28 CASSPRTENEQFF
TRBJ2-3 TRBV20-1 CSARVVGDTDTQYF
TRBJ2-1 TRBV24-1 CATSDSSPTTYNEQFF
TRBJ2-1 TRBV24-1 CATSGTPELVVTVRIQFF
TRBJ1-2 TRBV10-3 CAISVPGQGDGYTF
TRBJ1-2 TRBV20-1 CSAKLTAYGYTF